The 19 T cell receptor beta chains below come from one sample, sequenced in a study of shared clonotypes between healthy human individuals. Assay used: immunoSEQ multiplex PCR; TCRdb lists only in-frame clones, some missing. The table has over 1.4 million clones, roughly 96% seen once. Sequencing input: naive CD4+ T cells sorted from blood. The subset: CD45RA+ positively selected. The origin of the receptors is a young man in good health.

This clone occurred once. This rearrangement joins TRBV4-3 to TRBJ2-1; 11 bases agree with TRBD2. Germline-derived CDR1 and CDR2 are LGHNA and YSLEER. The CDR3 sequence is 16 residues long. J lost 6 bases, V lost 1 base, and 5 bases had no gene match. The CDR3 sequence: CASSQGASGRRNEQFF. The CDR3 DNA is TGCGCCAGCAGCCAAGGGGCTAGCGGGAGGCGCAATGAGCAGTTCTTC.

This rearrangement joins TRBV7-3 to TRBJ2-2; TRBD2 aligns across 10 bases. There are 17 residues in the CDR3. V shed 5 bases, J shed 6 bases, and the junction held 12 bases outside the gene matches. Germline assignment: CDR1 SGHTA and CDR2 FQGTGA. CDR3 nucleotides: TGTGCCAGCAGCCCCGAGCTAGCGGGAGCGTTGGCCGGGGAGCTGTTTTTT. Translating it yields CASSPELAGALAGELFF.

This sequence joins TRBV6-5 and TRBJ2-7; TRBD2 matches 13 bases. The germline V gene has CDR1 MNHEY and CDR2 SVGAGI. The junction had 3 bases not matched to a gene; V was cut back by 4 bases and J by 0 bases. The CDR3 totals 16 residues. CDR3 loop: CASSSTSGRSSYEQYF. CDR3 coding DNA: TGTGCCAGCAGTTCGACTAGCGGGAGGAGCTCCTACGAGCAGTACTTC.

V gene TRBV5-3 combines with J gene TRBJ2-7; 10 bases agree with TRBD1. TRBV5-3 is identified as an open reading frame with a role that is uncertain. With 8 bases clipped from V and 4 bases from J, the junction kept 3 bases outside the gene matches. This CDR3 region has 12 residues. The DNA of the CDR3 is TGTGCCAGGCGGACAGGGGGTTACGAGCAGTACTTC. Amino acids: CARRTGGYEQYF.

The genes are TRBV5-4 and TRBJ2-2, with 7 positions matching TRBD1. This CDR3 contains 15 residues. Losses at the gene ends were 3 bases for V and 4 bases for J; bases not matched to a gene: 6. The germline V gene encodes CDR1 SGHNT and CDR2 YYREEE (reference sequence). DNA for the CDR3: TGTGCCAGCAGCTCGGTGGGGACAGTCACCGGGGAGCTGTTTTTT. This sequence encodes CASSSVGTVTGELFF.

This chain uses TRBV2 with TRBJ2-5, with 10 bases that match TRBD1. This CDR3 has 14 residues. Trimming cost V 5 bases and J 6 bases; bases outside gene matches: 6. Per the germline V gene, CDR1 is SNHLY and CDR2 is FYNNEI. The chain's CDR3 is CASSTDRGPKTQYF. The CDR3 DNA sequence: TGTGCCAGCAGTACCGACAGGGGGCCGAAGACCCAGTACTTC.

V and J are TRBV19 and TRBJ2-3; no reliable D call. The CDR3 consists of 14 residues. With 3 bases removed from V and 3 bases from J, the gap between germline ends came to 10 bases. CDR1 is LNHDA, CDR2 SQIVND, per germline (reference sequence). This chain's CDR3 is CASSISSMTDTQYF. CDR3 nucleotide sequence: TGTGCCAGTAGTATCTCTAGTATGACAGATACGCAGTATTTT.

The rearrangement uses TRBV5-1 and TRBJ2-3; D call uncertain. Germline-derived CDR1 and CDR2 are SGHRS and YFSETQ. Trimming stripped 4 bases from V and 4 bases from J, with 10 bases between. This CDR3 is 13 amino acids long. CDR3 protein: CASSRDWADTQYF. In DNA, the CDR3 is TGCGCCAGCAGCAGAGACTGGGCAGATACGCAGTATTTT.

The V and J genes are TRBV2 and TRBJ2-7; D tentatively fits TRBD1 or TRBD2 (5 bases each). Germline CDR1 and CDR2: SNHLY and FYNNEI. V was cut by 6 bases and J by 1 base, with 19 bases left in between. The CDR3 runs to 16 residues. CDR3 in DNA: TGTGCCAGCAGCCCCAATCGGGGCGGGCCTTCCTACGAGCAGTACTTC. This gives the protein CASSPNRGGPSYEQYF. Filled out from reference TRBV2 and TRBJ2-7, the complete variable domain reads EPEVTQTPSHQVTQMGQEVILRCVPISNHLYFYWYRQILGQKVEFLVSFYNNEISEKSEIFDDQFSVERPDGSNFTLKIRSTKLEDSAMYFCASSPNRGGPSYEQYFGPGTRLTVT.

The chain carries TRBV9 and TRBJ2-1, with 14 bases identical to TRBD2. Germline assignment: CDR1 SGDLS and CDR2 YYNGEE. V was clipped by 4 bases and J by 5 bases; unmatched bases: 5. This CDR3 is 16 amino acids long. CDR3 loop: CASSPGTSGGDNEQFF. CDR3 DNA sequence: TGTGCCAGCAGCCCCGGGACTAGCGGGGGAGACAATGAGCAGTTCTTC. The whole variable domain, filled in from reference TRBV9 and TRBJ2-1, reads DSGVTQTPKHLITATGQRVTLRCSPRSGDLSVYWYQQSLDQGLQFLIQYYNGEERAKGNILERFSAQQFPDLHSELNLSSLELGDSALYFCASSPGTSGGDNEQFFGPGTRLTVL.

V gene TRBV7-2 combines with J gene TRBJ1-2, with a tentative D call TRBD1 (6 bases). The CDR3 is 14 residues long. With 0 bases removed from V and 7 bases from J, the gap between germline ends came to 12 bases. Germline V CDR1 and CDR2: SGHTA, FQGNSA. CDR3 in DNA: TGTGCCAGCAGCTTAGCGGTCAGGGGAGGTGGCTACACCTTC. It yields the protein CASSLAVRGGGYTF.

CDR3 nucleotides: TGTGCCAGCAGCGTAGAGGGTGGAGAGACCTATGGCTACACCTTC. Translated: CASSVEGGETYGYTF. This sequence joins TRBV9 and TRBJ1-2; D ambiguous. The V and J ends lost 0 bases and 4 bases respectively, with 13 bases between them. The CDR3 length is 15 residues. Germline-derived CDR1 and CDR2 are SGDLS and YYNGEE.

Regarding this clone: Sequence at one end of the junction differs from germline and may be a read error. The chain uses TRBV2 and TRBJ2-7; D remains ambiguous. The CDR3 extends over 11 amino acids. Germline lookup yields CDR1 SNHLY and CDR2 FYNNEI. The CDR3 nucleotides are TGTGCCGGCAGAAACAGCTACGAGCAGTACTTC. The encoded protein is CAGRNSYEQYF.

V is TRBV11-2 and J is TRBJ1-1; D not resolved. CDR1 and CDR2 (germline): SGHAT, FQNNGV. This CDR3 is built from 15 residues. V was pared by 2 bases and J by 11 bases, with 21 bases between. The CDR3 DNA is TGTGCCAGCAGCTTAAATGTAGGTAGACTACCACGGGCTTTCTTT. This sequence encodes CASSLNVGRLPRAFF.

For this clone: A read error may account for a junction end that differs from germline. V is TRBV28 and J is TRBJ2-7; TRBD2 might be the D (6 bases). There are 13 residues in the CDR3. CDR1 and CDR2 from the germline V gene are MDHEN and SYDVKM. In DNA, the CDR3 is TGTGCCAGCAGTATATGGACGGGGGACGAGCAGTACTTC. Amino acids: CASSIWTGDEQYF.

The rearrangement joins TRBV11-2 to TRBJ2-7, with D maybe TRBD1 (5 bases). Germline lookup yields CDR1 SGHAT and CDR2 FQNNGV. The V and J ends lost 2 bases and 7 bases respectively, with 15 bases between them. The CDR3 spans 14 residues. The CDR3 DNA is TGTGCCAGCAGCTTACCAGGGTCGACGCGGGAGCAGTACTTC. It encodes CASSLPGSTREQYF.

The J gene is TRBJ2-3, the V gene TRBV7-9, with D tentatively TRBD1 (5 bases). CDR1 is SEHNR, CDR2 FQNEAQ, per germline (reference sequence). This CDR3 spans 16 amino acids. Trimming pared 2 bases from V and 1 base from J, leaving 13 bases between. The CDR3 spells CASSLSGAPGTDTQYF. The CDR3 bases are TGTGCCAGCAGCTTAAGTGGGGCTCCCGGCACAGATACGCAGTATTTT. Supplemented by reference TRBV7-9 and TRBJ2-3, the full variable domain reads DTGVSQNPRHKITKRGQNVTFRCDPISEHNRLYWYRQTLGQGPEFLTYFQNEAQLEKSRLLSDRFSAERPKGSFSTLEIQRTEQGDSAMYLCASSLSGAPGTDTQYFGPGTRLTVL.

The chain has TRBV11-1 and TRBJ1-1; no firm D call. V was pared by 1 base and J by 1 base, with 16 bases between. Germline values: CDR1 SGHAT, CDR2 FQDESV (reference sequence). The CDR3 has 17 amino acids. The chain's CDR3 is CASSLVAYSRGNTEAFF. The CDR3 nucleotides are TGTGCCAGCAGCTTAGTCGCGTACTCACGAGGGAACACTGAAGCTTTCTTT.

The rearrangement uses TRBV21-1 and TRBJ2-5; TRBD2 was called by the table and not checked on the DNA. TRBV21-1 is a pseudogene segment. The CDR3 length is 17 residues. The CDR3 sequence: CASSPGVLAGGVETQYF. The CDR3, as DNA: TGTGCCAGCAGCCCTGGGGTTCTAGCGGGAGGAGTAGAGACCCAGTACTTC.